These T cell receptor beta chains were read from a single sample in a study of blood T cell repertoires in COVID-19. The protocol was immunoSEQ multiplex PCR, while the TCRdb copy is restricted to in-frame clones and leaves out a portion. Among 200,000 to 250,000 clones listed, around 80% were seen once. The sample was peripheral blood. Receptor source: a man aged 45-60 years with active or convalescent COVID-19. The CDR3 runs from the conserved cysteine through the conserved F or W. A D gene is named only where the DNA matches it firmly. Size is omitted from some rows. Given values are once, few, many or a class for expanded clones.

d_gene	abundance	v_gene	j_gene	CDR3aa	CDR3nt
.	.	TRBV28	TRBJ1-2	CASSLSLVGYTF	TGTGCCAGCAGTTTATCCCTTGTAGGCTACACCTTC
.	few	TRBV28	TRBJ1-1	CASSLQGYTEAFF	TGTGCCAGCAGTTTACAGGGGTACACTGAAGCTTTCTTT
TRBD1	.	TRBV7-2	TRBJ1-1	CASSFRQGRVSEAFF	TGTGCCAGCAGCTTTAGACAGGGTAGGGTGAGTGAAGCTTTCTTT
.	.	TRBV11-2	TRBJ2-5	CASSLDNLGWTQYF	TGTGCCAGCAGCTTAGATAACCTCGGTTGGACCCAGTACTTC
TRBD2	once	TRBV7-2	TRBJ2-5	CASSRGTTFQETQYF	TGTGCCAGCAGCCGGGGGACTACCTTCCAAGAGACCCAGTACTTC
TRBD2	.	TRBV15	TRBJ2-3	CATSRDSREGGTDTQYF	TGTGCCACCAGCAGAGATTCGCGGGAGGGTGGCACAGATACGCAGTATTTT
TRBD1	.	TRBV4-3	TRBJ2-5	CASSQAAGQGLGGETQYF	TGCGCCAGCAGCCAGGCCGCTGGACAGGGCCTAGGTGGAGAGACCCAGTACTTC
.	once	TRBV7-8	TRBJ1-2	CASSLTRDIGYTF	TGTGCCAGCAGCCTCACCCGGGACATTGGCTACACCTTC
.	.	TRBV19	TRBJ1-1	CASRLGALHTEAFF	TGTGCCAGTAGGTTAGGGGCCCTCCACACTGAAGCTTTCTTT
.	few	TRBV5-1	TRBJ1-6	CASSPEPATAYNSPLHF	TGCGCCAGCAGCCCGGAACCCGCCACAGCCTATAATTCACCCCTCCACTTT
.	.	TRBV19	TRBJ1-5	CASSTTDSAWSNQPQHF	TGTGCCAGTAGCACCACCGACAGTGCCTGGAGCAATCAGCCCCAGCATTTT
.	.	TRBV7-2	TRBJ2-1	CASSPVGGHYNEQFF	TGTGCCAGCAGCCCAGTGGGGGGGCACTACAATGAGCAGTTCTTC
TRBD2	.	TRBV7-2	TRBJ2-7	CASSKGLAASYEQYF	TGTGCCAGCAGCAAGGGACTAGCGGCCTCCTACGAGCAGTACTTC
.	.	TRBV10-3	TRBJ1-1	CAITVTSNTEAFF	TGTGCCATCACGGTGACTTCGAACACTGAAGCTTTCTTT
TRBD1	.	TRBV6-6	TRBJ1-5	CASSPWTGRVGNQPQHF	TGTGCCAGCAGTCCCTGGACAGGGCGGGTAGGCAATCAGCCCCAGCATTTT
TRBD1	.	TRBV28	TRBJ1-4	CASSRTGWDLSTNEKLFF	TGTGCCAGCAGTCGGACAGGGTGGGACCTTTCAACTAATGAAAAACTGTTTTTT
TRBD2	.	TRBV6-2/TRBV6-3	TRBJ2-1	CASSRPGRGAPYNEQFF	TGTGCCAGCAGTCGTCCGGGGCGGGGGGCCCCCTACAATGAGCAGTTCTTC
TRBD1	.	TRBV18	TRBJ1-2	CASSPPTGANYGYTF	TGTGCCAGCTCACCACCGACAGGGGCCAACTATGGCTACACCTTC
TRBD1	.	TRBV11-1	TRBJ2-7	CASSLGTGVYEQYF	TGTGCCAGCAGCTTAGGGACAGGGGTCTACGAGCAGTACTTC
TRBD2	.	TRBV7-3	TRBJ2-3	CASSPGLAGNTQYF	TGTGCCAGCAGCCCCGGACTAGCGGGAAATACGCAGTATTTT
.	.	TRBV19	TRBJ2-1	CASSIVRHNEQFF	TGTGCCAGTAGTATAGTTCGTCACAATGAGCAGTTCTTC
.	.	TRBV7-8	TRBJ1-2	CASSSKGGIAF	TGTGCCAGCAGCTCTAAGGGAGGTATCGCCTTC
TRBD1	.	TRBV28	TRBJ1-2	CASNNGQGTGYTF	TGTGCCAGCAATAACGGACAGGGCACCGGCTACACCTTC